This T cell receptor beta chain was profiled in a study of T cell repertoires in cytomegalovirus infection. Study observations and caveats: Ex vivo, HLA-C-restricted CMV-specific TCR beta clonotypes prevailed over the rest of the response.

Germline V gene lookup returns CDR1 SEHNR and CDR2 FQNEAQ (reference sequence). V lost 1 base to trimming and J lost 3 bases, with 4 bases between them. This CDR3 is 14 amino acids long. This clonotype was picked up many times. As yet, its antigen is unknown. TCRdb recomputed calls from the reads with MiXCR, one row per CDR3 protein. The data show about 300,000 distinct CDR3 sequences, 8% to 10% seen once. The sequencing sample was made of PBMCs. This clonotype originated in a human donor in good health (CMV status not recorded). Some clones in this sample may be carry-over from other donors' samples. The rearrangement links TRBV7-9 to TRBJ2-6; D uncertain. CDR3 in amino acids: CASSLGHGANVLTF. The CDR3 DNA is TGTGCCAGCAGCTTAGGCCATGGGGCCAACGTCCTGACTTTC.